These 15 T cell receptor beta chains came from one sample sequenced in a study of regulatory T cells in long-lasting Graves disease. Library construction for TCR beta used iRepertoire HTBI primers and Arm-PCR of CDR3 regions. TCRdb redid the calling of the multiplex PCR reads with MiXCR, one entry per CDR3 protein. This table has 700,000 or so distinct CDR3 sequences, around 32% appearing once. Described time point: persistent/refractory GD, antithyroid drugs over 5 years with positive TRAb. From RNA extracted from PBMCs, the TCR library was made. The sample was peripheral blood mononuclear cells (PBMCs), taken when the disease was refractory, from a patient treated with antithyroid drugs. The receptors stem from a female donor with Graves disease.

The J gene is TRBJ2-2, the V gene TRBV6-5; D perhaps matches TRBD1 (5 bases). The CDR3 is made up of 15 amino acids. The V gene's germline CDR1 is MNHEY and CDR2 SVGAGI. Trimming pared 2 bases from V and 5 bases from J, leaving 12 bases between. This CDR3 reads CASSYNQGRTGELFF. CDR3 coding DNA: TGTGCCAGCAGTTACAACCAGGGTCGGACCGGGGAGCTGTTTTTT.

The rearrangement links TRBV5-1 to TRBJ1-2, with TRBD1 as a possible D gene (5 bases). This CDR3 region has 15 residues. Trimming shortened V by 0 bases and J by 5 bases, and 14 bases separated the two germline ends. From germline, CDR1 is SGHRS and CDR2 YFSETQ. CDR3 DNA: TGCGCCAGCAGCTTGGAGGCAGGGTCTGGGTATGGCTACACCTTC. This encodes CASSLEAGSGYGYTF.

The chain has TRBV15 and TRBJ2-4; no reliable D call. This CDR3 is 15 amino acids long. The germline V gene has CDR1 LNHNV and CDR2 YYDKDF (reference sequence). The germline V and J ends were trimmed by 0 bases and 1 base, with 7 bases remaining between them. The CDR3 nucleotides are TGTGCCACCAGCAGAGAGCCGTCGGCCAAAAACATTCAGTACTTC. Amino acids: CATSREPSAKNIQYF.

This clonotype turned up a few times. This rearrangement joins TRBV19 to TRBJ1-1; D remains ambiguous. V lost 7 bases and J lost 10, with 13 bases in between. Germline CDR1 reads LNHDA; CDR2 reads SQIVND (reference sequence). This CDR3 spans 11 amino acids. The CDR3: CASINTAGAFF. In DNA, the CDR3 is TGTGCCAGTATCAATACCGCGGGAGCTTTCTTT. Combining the CDR3 with reference TRBV19 and TRBJ1-1 gives the whole variable domain DGGITQSPKYLFRKEGQNVTLSCEQNLNHDAMYWYRQDPGQGLRLIYYSQIVNDFQKGDIAEGYSVSREKKESFPLTVTSAQKNPTAFYLCASINTAGAFFGQGTRLTVV.

CDR3 loop: CSVLTAGYTF. For the CDR3, the DNA is TGCAGCGTTTTGACAGCGGGCTACACCTTC. V and J are TRBV29-1 and TRBJ1-2; D is perhaps TRBD1 (5 bases). Germline loops: CDR1 SQVTM, CDR2 ANQGSEA. V was clipped by 5 bases and J by 8 bases, with 9 bases between them. This CDR3 is built from 10 residues.

The CDR3 coding sequence is TGTGCCAGCAGCTTAACTAGCGGGATCTACAATGAGCAGTTCTTC. Amino acid sequence: CASSLTSGIYNEQFF. The chain carries TRBV7-2 and TRBJ2-1, with TRBD2 matching 10 bases. This CDR3 has 15 residues. Germline assignment: CDR1 SGHTA and CDR2 FQGNSA. J lost 3 bases, V lost 2 bases, and 1 base had no gene match.

This clonotype was seen many times. The rearrangement links TRBV2 to TRBJ1-2; TRBD1 might be the D (5 bases). V lost 3 bases to trimming and J lost 4 bases, with 12 bases between them. This CDR3 comprises 14 residues. From germline, CDR1 is SNHLY and CDR2 FYNNEI. CDR3 nucleotide sequence: TGTGCCAGCAGTGACCAGGGTGGTGGCTATGGCTACACCTTC. Translation: CASSDQGGGYGYTF.

This sequence joins TRBV30 and TRBJ1-1; 8 nucleotides line up with TRBD1. CDR3 length equals 12 residues. The junction had 5 bases not matched to a gene; V was cut back by 8 bases and J by 3 bases. The germline CDR1 and CDR2 sequences are GTSNPN and SVGIG (reference sequence). The DNA of the CDR3 is TGTGCCCATCAGACAGGGGACACTGAAGCTTTCTTT. Protein: CAHQTGDTEAFF.

This clonotype was found a few times. The CDR3 here is CASSLGLAGGRGTGELFF. The CDR3, as DNA: TGCGCCAGCAGCTTGGGACTAGCGGGAGGACGAGGCACCGGGGAGCTGTTTTTT. V and J are TRBV5-1 and TRBJ2-2, with 13 bases lining up with TRBD2. Germline V gives CDR1 SGHRS, CDR2 YFSETQ. The CDR3 loop spans 18 amino acids. The trim removed 0 bases at V and 4 bases at J, leaving 6 bases unmatched.

The genes are TRBV6-2 or TRBV6-3 and TRBJ2-2; the match to TRBD1 covers 10 bases. Germline-derived CDR1 and CDR2 are MNHEY and SVGEGT. Germline trimming cut 6 bases from V and 5 bases from J; bases unmatched to any gene: 6. The CDR3 sequence is 15 residues long. Here the CDR3 reads CASSVTGGATGELFF. CDR3 coding DNA: TGTGCCAGCAGCGTGACAGGGGGCGCGACCGGGGAGCTGTTTTTT.

In its sample, this clonotype was seen once. V and J are TRBV20-1 and TRBJ2-7; D is ambiguous. This CDR3 region has 14 residues. Per germline, CDR1 DFQATT and CDR2 SNEGSKA (reference sequence). V shed 3 bases and J shed 2 bases, with 14 bases lying between them. CDR3 in DNA: TGCAGTGCTAGGGAACCGGGCCGGACCTACGAGCAGTACTTC. This encodes CSAREPGRTYEQYF.

There are many counts of this clonotype. The chain is built from TRBV2 and TRBJ1-2, with TRBD1 identical over 7 bases. The CDR3 covers 15 residues. The J segment lost 3 bases and the V segment lost 3 bases, leaving 7 bases of the junction unmatched. Germline V gives CDR1 SNHLY, CDR2 FYNNEI. The CDR3 region is CASSDGRGQYYGYTF. CDR3 DNA: TGTGCCAGCAGTGACGGTAGGGGACAGTACTATGGCTACACCTTC.

In its sample, this clonotype was seen a few times. V usage is TRBV5-1 and J usage is TRBJ2-7; no definite D call. Germline assignment: CDR1 SGHRS and CDR2 YFSETQ. V lost 6 bases and J lost 4, with 14 bases in between. CDR3 length: 13 amino acids. CDR3 in DNA: TGCGCCAGCAAGAACCCGGCCAGTTACGAGCAGTACTTC. It translates to CASKNPASYEQYF.

A few counts support this clonotype. The gene calls are TRBV5-6 and TRBJ1-5; D is undetermined. The V end was cut by 4 bases, the J end by 3 bases, with 11 bases between. CDR1 is SGHDT and CDR2 is YYEEEE in the germline V gene. This CDR3 has 14 amino acids. The CDR3 spells CASSTGRPNQPQHF. CDR3 DNA: TGTGCCAGCAGCACCGGACGGCCCAATCAGCCCCAGCATTTT.

V gene TRBV6-2 or TRBV6-3 combines with J gene TRBJ2-7; D unclear. V lost 5 bases and J 5 bases, leaving 19 bases between the germline ends. Per the germline V gene, CDR1 is MNHEY and CDR2 is SVGEGT. The CDR3 sequence is 15 residues long. CDR3 loop: CASSALFAEVDEQYF. The CDR3 DNA sequence: TGTGCCAGCAGTGCCCTCTTTGCTGAAGTCGACGAGCAGTACTTC.